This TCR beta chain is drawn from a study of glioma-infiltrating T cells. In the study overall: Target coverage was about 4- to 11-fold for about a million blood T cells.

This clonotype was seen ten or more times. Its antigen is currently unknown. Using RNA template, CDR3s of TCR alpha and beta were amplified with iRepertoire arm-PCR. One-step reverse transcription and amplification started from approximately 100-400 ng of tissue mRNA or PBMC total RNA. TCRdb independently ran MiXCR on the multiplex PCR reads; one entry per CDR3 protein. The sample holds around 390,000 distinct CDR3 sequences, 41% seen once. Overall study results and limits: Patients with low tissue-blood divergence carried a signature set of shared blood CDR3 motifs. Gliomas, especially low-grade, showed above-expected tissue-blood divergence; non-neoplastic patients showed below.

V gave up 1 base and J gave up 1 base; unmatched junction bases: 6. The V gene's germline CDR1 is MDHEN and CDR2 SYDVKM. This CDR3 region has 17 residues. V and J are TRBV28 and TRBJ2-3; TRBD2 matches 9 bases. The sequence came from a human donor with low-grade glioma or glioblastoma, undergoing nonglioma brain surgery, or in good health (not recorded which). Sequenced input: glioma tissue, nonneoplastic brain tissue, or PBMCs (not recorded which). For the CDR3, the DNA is TGTGCCAGCAGTTTATCCCGGCTAGCGGGGCGCACAGATACGCAGTATTTT. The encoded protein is CASSLSRLAGRTDTQYF.